This T cell receptor beta chain was profiled in a study of blood T cell repertoires in COVID-19. Study in general: Recovered status in Cohort 3 required two negative PCRs, clearance, or symptom resolution.

The V and J ends lost 5 bases and 1 base respectively, with 17 bases between them. There are 17 residues in the CDR3. Germline values: CDR1 SEHNR, CDR2 FQNEAQ (reference sequence). Authors' processing steps: Reference gene primer amplification gave estimated nucleated cell counts. The protocol was immunoSEQ multiplex PCR, while the TCRdb copy is restricted to in-frame clones and leaves out a portion. The DNA gave D and trimming, while V, J and clone size come from that table. The table records 350,000 to 450,000 clones, about 87% of them present only once. Participant age was 18 to 89 years, and participants resided in roughly 24 US areas. Cohorts were assigned according to the clinical history that participants reported.

The TCR was taken from a middle-aged man in a cohort exposed to, infected with or recovered from COVID-19 (not recorded which). The V call is TRBV7-9, the J call TRBJ1-4, with D possibly TRBD1 on 6 matching bases. Sequencing used PBMCs or T cells enriched from blood (not recorded which). The CDR3 DNA reads as TGTGCCAGCAGCCCCTATCAAGGGGGTCGAACTAATGAAAAACTGTTTTTT. Its translation is CASSPYQGGRTNEKLFF.